These 32 T cell receptor beta chains were all obtained from the same sample, sequenced in a study of shared clonotypes between healthy human individuals. The protocol was immunoSEQ multiplex PCR, while the TCRdb copy is restricted to in-frame clones and leaves out a portion. The sample has roughly 490,000 clones, around 79% seen once; the top ten hold 12%. The sequenced sample consisted of PBMCs. Receptors originate from a woman aged 40-49 years in good health. Some clones in this sample may be carry-over from other donors' samples.

The chain couples TRBV11-2 to TRBJ2-1, with 10 bases lining up with TRBD2. Germline trimming cut 8 bases from V and 8 bases from J; bases unmatched to any gene: 12. Germline CDR1 and CDR2: SGHAT and FQNNGV. The CDR3 sequence is 15 residues long. CDR3 nucleotide sequence: TGTGCCAGCGAGCTAGGGAGCGGGAGGGTCTATGAGCAGTTCTTC. Protein product: CASELGSGRVYEQFF.

The chain has TRBV7-6 and TRBJ2-2; D is ambiguous. Germline V gene lookup returns CDR1 SGHVS and CDR2 FNYEAQ. V gave up 0 bases and J gave up 0 bases, with 8 bases separating them. The CDR3 covers 16 residues. The DNA for the CDR3 is TGTGCCAGCAGCTTAGCTCTGCTCGCGAACACCGGGGAGCTGTTTTTT. This encodes CASSLALLANTGELFF.

The CDR3 coding sequence is TGTGCCAGCAGCTTAGTCGCTGCGGGAGGACGCGGGGAGCTGTTTTTT. This encodes CASSLVAAGGRGELFF. This chain uses TRBV7-2 with TRBJ2-2; 8 bases map to TRBD2. This CDR3 is built from 16 residues. The germline V gene encodes CDR1 SGHTA and CDR2 FQGNSA. V dropped 1 base and J dropped 7; count of bases not matched to a gene: 8. Filled out from reference TRBV7-2 and TRBJ2-2, the complete variable domain reads GAGVSQSPSNKVTEKGKDVELRCDPISGHTALYWYRQSLGQGLEFLIYFQGNSAPDKSGLPSDRFSAERTGGSVSTLTIQRTQQEDSAVYLCASSLVAAGGRGELFFGEGSRLTVL.

V gene TRBV19 combines with J gene TRBJ2-7, with 9 bases fitting TRBD2. The V gene's germline CDR1 is LNHDA and CDR2 SQIVND (reference sequence). The CDR3 extends over 16 amino acids. Trimming cost V 6 bases and J 4 bases; bases outside gene matches: 13. The CDR3 is CASRLRGGRGPYEQYF. CDR3 bases: TGTGCCAGTAGGCTGCGGGGGGGCAGGGGACCGTACGAGCAGTACTTC.

This rearrangement joins TRBV28 to TRBJ1-2; D is undetermined. Germline values: CDR1 MDHEN, CDR2 SYDVKM. The length of the CDR3 is 12 residues. Trimming left V 3 bases short and J 7 bases short, with 9 bases between. The CDR3 reads CASSFLGRGYTF. CDR3 bases: TGTGCCAGCAGTTTCCTCGGGCGTGGCTACACCTTC.

The chain recombines TRBV14 with TRBJ1-2; the D is unclear. The CDR3 loop spans 14 amino acids. Germline-derived CDR1 and CDR2 are SGHDN and FVKESK. Trimming stripped 0 bases from V and 8 bases from J, with 13 bases between. The CDR3 DNA reads TGTGCCAGCAGCCAAGATCCGTGGGCCAGGGGCTACACCTTC. Protein product: CASSQDPWARGYTF.

This clone showed up just once. The chain uses TRBV29-1 and TRBJ2-3, with a possible D match to TRBD1 (6 bases). Trimming stripped 1 base from V and 3 bases from J, with 11 bases between. CDR1 and CDR2 (germline): SQVTM, ANQGSEA. The CDR3 extends over 14 amino acids. CDR3 DNA sequence: TGCAGCGTTGAAGGGACAGTAAGAACAGATACGCAGTATTTT. This encodes CSVEGTVRTDTQYF.

The rearrangement links TRBV5-6 to TRBJ1-5; the D is unclear. Per the germline V gene, CDR1 is SGHDT and CDR2 is YYEEEE. The length of the CDR3 is 14 residues. Between the trimmed V and J ends, which lost 1 base and 5 bases, there was a span of 10 bases. The CDR3 loop is CASSLSVGDQPQHF. The DNA of the CDR3 is TGTGCCAGCAGCTTGAGTGTAGGAGATCAGCCCCAGCATTTT.

This sequence joins TRBV10-3 and TRBJ2-5; 12 nucleotides line up with TRBD1. The CDR3 has 15 residues. The germline CDR1 and CDR2 sequences are ENHRY and SYGVKD. V was clipped by 6 bases and J by 1 base; unmatched bases: 3. This chain's CDR3 is CAIRGDRGPQETQYF. CDR3 bases: TGTGCCATCAGGGGGGACAGGGGGCCCCAAGAGACCCAGTACTTC.

The chain employs TRBV27 and TRBJ2-7, with D possibly TRBD1 on 6 matching bases. CDR3 length: 15 amino acids. CDR1 is MNHEY, CDR2 SMNVEV, per germline (reference sequence). V was trimmed by 4 bases and J by 2 bases, leaving 15 bases between them. This chain's CDR3 is CASSYDYRVAYEQYF. CDR3 coding DNA: TGTGCCAGCAGTTACGACTACAGGGTTGCCTACGAGCAGTACTTC.

This sequence joins TRBV28 and TRBJ1-2; possible D gene TRBD1, 5 bases. The CDR3 has 14 residues. Deletions cut 0 bases from V and 8 bases from J, with 13 bases between. Germline V lookup: CDR1 MDHEN, CDR2 SYDVKM. The CDR3 nucleotides are TGTGCCAGCAGTTTATGGGCAGGGAGGAGAGGCTACACCTTC. Amino acids: CASSLWAGRRGYTF.

The chain has TRBV11-2 and TRBJ2-2; either TRBD1 or TRBD2 may fit D (5 bases each). Germline loops: CDR1 SGHAT, CDR2 FQNNGV. The V gene lost 5 bases and the J gene lost 6 bases, with 13 bases spanning the gap. The CDR3 is 14 amino acids. The CDR3 sequence is CASSPHLGAGELFF. The CDR3 DNA reads as TGTGCCAGCAGCCCGCACCTGGGGGCCGGGGAGCTGTTTTTT.

In the case of this clone: This likely came from a read error, as a far larger clone is one base away. This chain joins TRBV4-2 and TRBJ1-1; D is undetermined. There are 15 residues in the CDR3. V was trimmed by 3 bases and J by 1 base, leaving 12 bases between them. Germline V lookup: CDR1 LGHNA, CDR2 YNFKEQ. The DNA for the CDR3 is TGTGCCAGCAGCCAGACGGCTTTAACGAACACTGAAGCTTTCTTT. The encoded protein is CASSQTALTNTEAFF.

The rearrangement links TRBV5-4 to TRBJ2-3; possible D gene TRBD1, 6 bases. V was clipped by 4 bases and J by 3 bases, with 15 bases between them. CDR3 length: 15 amino acids. Germline CDR1 is SGHNT and CDR2 is YYREEE (reference sequence). This CDR3 reads CASSVPQGATDTQYF. The CDR3 nucleotides read TGTGCCAGCAGCGTCCCACAGGGCGCAACAGATACGCAGTATTTT.

V is TRBV7-2 and J is TRBJ2-7; D ambiguous. CDR3 length: 12 residues. Deletions cut 1 base from V and 8 bases from J, with 9 bases between. The germline gives CDR1 SGHTA, CDR2 FQGNSA. The DNA of the CDR3 is TGTGCCAGCAGCTTAGGTCGTCAGCAGCAGTACTTC. Translation: CASSLGRQQQYF.

The chain couples TRBV6-6 to TRBJ2-7; possibly TRBD2 for D (6 bases). The length of the CDR3 is 14 residues. Germline CDR1 is MNHNY and CDR2 is SVGAGI (reference sequence). The germline V and J ends were trimmed by 6 bases and 1 base, with 13 bases remaining between them. CDR3 protein: CASRHSGTSYEQYF. The DNA for the CDR3 is TGTGCCAGCAGACATAGCGGAACATCCTACGAGCAGTACTTC.

The V gene is TRBV30, the J gene TRBJ2-2; D call uncertain. This CDR3 has 15 residues. From germline, CDR1 is GTSNPN and CDR2 SVGIG (reference sequence). Deletions cut 3 bases from V and 6 bases from J, with 17 bases between. The CDR3 region has the DNA TGTGCCTGGAGCCACCCGGAAAGGGCCGCCGGGGAGCTGTTTTTT. As protein: CAWSHPERAAGELFF. Full variable domain (remainder filled in from reference TRBV30 and TRBJ2-2): SQTIHQWPATLVQPVGSPLSLECTVEGTSNPNLYWYRQAAGRGLQLLFYSVGIGQISSEVPQNLSASRPQDRQFILSSKKLLLSDSGFYLCAWSHPERAAGELFFGEGSRLTVL.

This clone has just one count. The CDR3 protein is CASSSQGTEQYF. As DNA, the CDR3 is TGTGCCAGCAGTTCACAGGGCACCGAGCAGTACTTC. The rearrangement uses TRBV6-6 and TRBJ2-7; perhaps TRBD1 as D (6 bases). V lost 4 bases and J 6 bases, leaving 10 bases between the germline ends. The germline V gene has CDR1 MNHNY and CDR2 SVGAGI (reference sequence). The CDR3 extends over 12 amino acids.

Points on this clone: This clone may be a read error of a much larger clone one base away. Within the sample, other DNA sequences also encode this same CDR3. The gene calls are TRBV30 and TRBJ2-7; D possibly uses TRBD1 or TRBD2 (7 bases each). The germline V gene encodes CDR1 GTSNPN and CDR2 SVGIG (reference sequence). The CDR3 has 14 amino acids. V shed 0 bases and J shed 4 bases, with 13 bases lying between them. Written as DNA, the CDR3 is TGTGCCTGGAGTGTACCAGGGGGAGGGTACGAGCAGTACTTC. Its protein product is CAWSVPGGGYEQYF.

The V call is TRBV5-4, the J call TRBJ1-2, with D tentatively TRBD1 (5 bases). CDR1 SGHNT and CDR2 YYREEE come from the germline V gene (reference sequence). V gave up 4 bases and J gave up 5 bases, with 12 bases separating them. The CDR3 contains 13 residues. The CDR3 loop is CASSTGTPYGYTF. The CDR3 DNA follows: TGTGCCAGCAGCACCGGGACGCCTTATGGCTACACCTTC.

A note on this clone: With a much larger clone just one base away, this may be a read error. CDR3 coding DNA: TGCAGCGTTGAAGGCTCCGGGACAGGGGGCCGCTACGCCTTC. It yields the protein CSVEGSGTGGRYAF. V gene TRBV29-1 combines with J gene TRBJ1-2; TRBD1 matches at 12 bases. The CDR3 is made up of 14 amino acids. Per germline, CDR1 SQVTM and CDR2 ANQGSEA.

The chain uses TRBV5-1 and TRBJ2-1; D unclear. The V end lost 6 bases, the J end lost 0 bases, and 19 bases lay between the germline ends. The CDR3 is made up of 17 amino acids. CDR1 and CDR2 from the germline V gene are SGHRS and YFSETQ. The CDR3 nucleotides read TGCGCCAGCAACCTAACCCCCTCGCAGAGCTCCTACAATGAGCAGTTCTTC. It encodes CASNLTPSQSSYNEQFF. Full variable domain (missing parts from reference TRBV5-1 and TRBJ2-1): KAGVTQTPRYLIKTRGQQVTLSCSPISGHRSVSWYQQTPGQGLQFLFEYFSETQRNKGNFPGRFSGRQFSNSRSEMNVSTLELGDSALYLCASNLTPSQSSYNEQFFGPGTRLTVL.

The chain couples TRBV10-3 to TRBJ1-5, with TRBD1 matching over 8 bases. Losses at the gene ends were 6 bases for V and 0 bases for J; bases not matched to a gene: 4. The CDR3 sequence is 15 residues long. Germline CDR1 reads ENHRY; CDR2 reads SYGVKD. CDR3 nucleotide sequence: TGTGCCATCAGGTCGACAGGGGATAGCAATCAGCCCCAGCATTTT. The encoded protein is CAIRSTGDSNQPQHF.

This clone occurred a few times. This rearrangement joins TRBV18 to TRBJ2-1, with 13 bases fitting TRBD2. V was clipped by 3 bases and J by 3 bases; unmatched bases: 14. Germline V lookup: CDR1 KGHSH, CDR2 LQKENI. The CDR3 runs 20 residues. Here the CDR3 DNA reads TGTGCCAGCTCACCCGGGGACGGTGGACTAGCGGGAGTGCTCTACAATGAGCAGTTCTTC. Its protein product is CASSPGDGGLAGVLYNEQFF.

This clone showed up just a few times. At the DNA level, this CDR3 is encoded by other sequences in the same sample as well. The chain uses TRBV10-3 and TRBJ1-1, with no clear D. Trimming took 0 bases from V and 5 from J, leaving 1 base between them. This CDR3 has 11 amino acids. The germline V gene encodes CDR1 ENHRY and CDR2 SYGVKD. CDR3 in amino acids: CAISESTEAFF. CDR3 sequence (DNA): TGTGCCATCAGTGAGTCGACTGAAGCTTTCTTT.

The chain links TRBV2 to TRBJ2-7; possibly TRBD2 for D (5 bases). In germline, CDR1 is SNHLY, CDR2 FYNNEI. V gave up 0 bases and J gave up 4 bases, with 10 bases separating them. The CDR3 has 14 residues. CDR3 nucleotide sequence: TGTGCCAGCAGTGAAGCTGCGGGTAGGTACGAGCAGTACTTC. This encodes CASSEAAGRYEQYF.

This clone occurred once. The V gene is TRBV18, the J gene TRBJ2-1; TRBD2 is a possible D gene (5 bases). This CDR3 spans 14 amino acids. Deletions cut 3 bases from V and 3 bases from J, with 9 bases between. Germline V gene data show CDR1 as KGHSH and CDR2 as LQKENI. As DNA, the CDR3 is TGTGCCAGCTCACCTCAGGACTTCTACAATGAGCAGTTCTTC. The encoded protein is CASSPQDFYNEQFF.

The CDR3 bases are TGTGCCAGCAGCACAAAAGGACAGCAAGAGACCCAGTACTTC. Its translation: CASSTKGQQETQYF. The gene calls are TRBV5-6 and TRBJ2-5; D possibly corresponds to TRBD1 (6 bases). The CDR3 loop spans 14 amino acids. V was pared by 4 bases and J by 2 bases, with 12 bases between. Germline assignment: CDR1 SGHDT and CDR2 YYEEEE. Based on the CDR3 plus reference TRBV5-6 and TRBJ2-5, the full variable domain is DAGVTQSPTHLIKTRGQQVTLRCSPKSGHDTVSWYQQALGQGPQFIFQYYEEEERQRGNFPDRFSGHQFPNYSSELNVNALLLGDSALYLCASSTKGQQETQYFGPGTRLLVL.

The gene calls are TRBV6-1 and TRBJ1-2; TRBD1 aligns across 7 bases. This CDR3 is built from 17 residues. J was trimmed by 4 bases and V by 3 bases; bases with no gene match: 14. Germline V gene data show CDR1 as MNHNS and CDR2 as SASEGT. This chain's CDR3 is CASSEQQRQGGSYGYTF. CDR3 nucleotides: TGTGCCAGCAGTGAGCAACAACGACAGGGAGGCTCCTATGGCTACACCTTC.

In this sample, this clone turned up a few times. The V gene is TRBV19, the J gene TRBJ2-7; TRBD2 matches at 12 bases. Germline V gene data show CDR1 as LNHDA and CDR2 as SQIVND (reference sequence). This CDR3 has 16 residues. V trimming: 5 bases; J trimming: 2 bases; junction bases outside the gene matches: 7. CDR3: CASSSPRTSGTYEQYF. The CDR3 DNA sequence: TGTGCCAGTAGTTCCCCCCGGACTAGCGGGACCTACGAGCAGTACTTC.

This chain uses TRBV19 with TRBJ1-3, with D possibly being TRBD1 (5 bases). The germline gives CDR1 LNHDA, CDR2 SQIVND (reference sequence). The ends were cut back, 7 bases at V and 4 bases at J, with 17 bases in the middle. The CDR3 extends over 15 amino acids. This CDR3 is CASTYVGGVGNTIYF. The CDR3 region has the DNA TGTGCCAGTACCTACGTGGGGGGTGTCGGAAACACCATATATTTT.

This chain joins TRBV7-2 and TRBJ2-1, with 12 bases fitting TRBD2. V trimming: 4 bases; J trimming: 5 bases; junction bases outside the gene matches: 12. The CDR3 runs to 18 residues. Per germline, CDR1 SGHTA and CDR2 FQGNSA. As DNA, the CDR3 is TGTGCCAGCAGCTCTGGACTAGCGGGAACCCCGACAAACAATGAGCAGTTCTTC. Its protein is CASSSGLAGTPTNNEQFF.